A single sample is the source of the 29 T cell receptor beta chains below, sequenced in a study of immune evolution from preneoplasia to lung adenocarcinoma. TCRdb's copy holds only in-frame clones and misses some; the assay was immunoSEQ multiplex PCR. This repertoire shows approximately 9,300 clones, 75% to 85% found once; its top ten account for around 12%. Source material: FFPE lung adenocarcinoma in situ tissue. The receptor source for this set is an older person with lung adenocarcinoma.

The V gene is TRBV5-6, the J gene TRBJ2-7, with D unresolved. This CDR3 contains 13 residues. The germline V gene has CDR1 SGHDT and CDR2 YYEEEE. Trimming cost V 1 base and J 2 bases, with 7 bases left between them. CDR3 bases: TGTGCCAGCAGCTTGTGGGCTCCCTACGAGCAGTACTTC. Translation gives CASSLWAPYEQYF.

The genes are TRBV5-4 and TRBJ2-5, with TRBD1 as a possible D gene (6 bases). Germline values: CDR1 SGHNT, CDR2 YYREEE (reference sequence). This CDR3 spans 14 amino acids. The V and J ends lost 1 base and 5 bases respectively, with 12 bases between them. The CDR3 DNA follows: TGTGCCAGCAGCTTGAACAGGGTAGGGGAGACCCAGTACTTC. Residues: CASSLNRVGETQYF. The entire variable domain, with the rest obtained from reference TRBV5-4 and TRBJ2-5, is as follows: ETGVTQSPTHLIKTRGQQVTLRCSSQSGHNTVSWYQQALGQGPQFIFQYYREEENGRGNFPPRFSGLQFPNYSSELNVNALELDDSALYLCASSLNRVGETQYFGPGTRLLVL.

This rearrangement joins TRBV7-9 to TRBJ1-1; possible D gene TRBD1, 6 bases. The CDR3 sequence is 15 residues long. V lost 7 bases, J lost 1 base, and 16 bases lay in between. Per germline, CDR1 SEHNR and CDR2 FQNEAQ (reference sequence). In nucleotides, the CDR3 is TGTGCCAGCACCCTTGCAGGGGTGGCGAACACTGAAGCTTTCTTT. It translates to CASTLAGVANTEAFF.

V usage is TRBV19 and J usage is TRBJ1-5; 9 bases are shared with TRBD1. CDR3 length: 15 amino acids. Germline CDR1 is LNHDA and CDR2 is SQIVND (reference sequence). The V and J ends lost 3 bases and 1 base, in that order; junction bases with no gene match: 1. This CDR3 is CASSITGGSNQPQHF. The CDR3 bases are TGTGCCAGTAGTATTACAGGGGGCAGCAATCAGCCCCAGCATTTT.

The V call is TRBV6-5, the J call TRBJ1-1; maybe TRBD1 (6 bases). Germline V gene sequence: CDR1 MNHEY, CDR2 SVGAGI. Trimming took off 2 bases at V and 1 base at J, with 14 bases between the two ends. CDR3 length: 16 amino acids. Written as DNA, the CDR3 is TGTGCCAGCAGTTACGGGATAGGGGGGCCGAACACTGAAGCTTTCTTT. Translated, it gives CASSYGIGGPNTEAFF.

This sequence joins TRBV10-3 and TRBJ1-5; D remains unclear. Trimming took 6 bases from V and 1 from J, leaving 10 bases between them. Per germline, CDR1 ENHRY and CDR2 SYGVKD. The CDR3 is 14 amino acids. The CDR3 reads CAISSDKSNQPQHF. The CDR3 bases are TGTGCCATCAGCTCCGACAAAAGCAATCAGCCCCAGCATTTT.

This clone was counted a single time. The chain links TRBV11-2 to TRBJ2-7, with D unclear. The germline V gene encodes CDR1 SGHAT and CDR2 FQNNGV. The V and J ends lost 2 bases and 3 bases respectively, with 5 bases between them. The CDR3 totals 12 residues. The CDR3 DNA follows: TGTGCCAGCAGCTTAAATGGCTACGAGCAGTACTTC. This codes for CASSLNGYEQYF.

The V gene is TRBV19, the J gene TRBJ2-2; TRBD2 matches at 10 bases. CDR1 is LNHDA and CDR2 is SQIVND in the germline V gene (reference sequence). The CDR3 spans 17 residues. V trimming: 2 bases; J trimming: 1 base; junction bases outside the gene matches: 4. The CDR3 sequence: CASSIPGLAENTGELFF. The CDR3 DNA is TGTGCCAGTAGTATACCTGGACTAGCGGAGAACACCGGGGAGCTGTTTTTT.

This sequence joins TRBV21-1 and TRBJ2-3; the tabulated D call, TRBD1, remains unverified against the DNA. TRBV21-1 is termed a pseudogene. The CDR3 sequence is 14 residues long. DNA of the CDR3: TGTGCCAGCACTAAGGGGATTAGCACAGATACGCAGTATTTT. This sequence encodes CASTKGISTDTQYF.

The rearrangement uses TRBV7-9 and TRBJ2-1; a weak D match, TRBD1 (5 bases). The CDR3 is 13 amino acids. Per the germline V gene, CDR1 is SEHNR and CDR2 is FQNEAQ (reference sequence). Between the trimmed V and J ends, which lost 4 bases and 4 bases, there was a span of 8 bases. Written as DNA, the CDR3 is TGTGCCAGCAGCTCTGACAGATACAATGAGCAGTTCTTC. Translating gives CASSSDRYNEQFF.

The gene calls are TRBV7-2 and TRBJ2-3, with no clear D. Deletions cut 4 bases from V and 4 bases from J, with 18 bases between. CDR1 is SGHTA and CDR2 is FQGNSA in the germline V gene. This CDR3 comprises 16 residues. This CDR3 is CASSYSAPPNADTQYF. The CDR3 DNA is TGTGCCAGCAGCTATTCGGCGCCCCCGAACGCAGATACGCAGTATTTT.

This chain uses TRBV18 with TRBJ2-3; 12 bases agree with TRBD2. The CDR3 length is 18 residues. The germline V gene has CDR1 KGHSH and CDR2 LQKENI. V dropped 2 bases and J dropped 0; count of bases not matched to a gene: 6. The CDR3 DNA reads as TGTGCCAGCTCACCAACGGAACTAGCGGGGGGCAGCACAGATACGCAGTATTTT. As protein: CASSPTELAGGSTDTQYF.

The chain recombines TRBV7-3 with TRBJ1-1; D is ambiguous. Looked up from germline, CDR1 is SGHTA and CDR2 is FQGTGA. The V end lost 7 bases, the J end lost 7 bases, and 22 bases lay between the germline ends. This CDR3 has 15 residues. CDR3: CASTTTVGCPSEAFF. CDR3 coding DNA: TGTGCCAGCACCACCACTGTGGGCTGTCCTAGTGAAGCTTTCTTT.

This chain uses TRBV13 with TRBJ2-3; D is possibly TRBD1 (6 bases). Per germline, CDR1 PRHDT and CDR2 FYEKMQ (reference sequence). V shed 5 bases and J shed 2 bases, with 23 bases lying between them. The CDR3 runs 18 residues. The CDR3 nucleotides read TGTGCCAGCAGCACCCCTACGGACAGCTCAAAATCCACAGATACGCAGTATTTT. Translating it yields CASSTPTDSSKSTDTQYF.

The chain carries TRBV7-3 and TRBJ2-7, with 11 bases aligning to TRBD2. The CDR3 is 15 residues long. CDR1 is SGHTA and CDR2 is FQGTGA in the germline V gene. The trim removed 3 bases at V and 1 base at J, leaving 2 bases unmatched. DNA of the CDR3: TGTGCCAGCAGCTTTAGCGGGGGGGATTCCTACGAGCAGTACTTC. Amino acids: CASSFSGGDSYEQYF.

The CDR3 loop is CASSETRDRQYF. CDR3 bases: TGTGCCAGCAGTGAGACCCGGGACAGGCAGTACTTC. The chain is built from TRBV2 and TRBJ2-7; 7 nucleotides agree with TRBD1. Germline V gives CDR1 SNHLY, CDR2 FYNNEI. Unmatched junction bases numbered 5, after V lost 3 bases and J lost 9 bases. CDR3 length: 12 amino acids. The full variable domain, in which reference TRBV2 and TRBJ2-7 provide the parts outside the CDR3, is EPEVTQTPSHQVTQMGQEVILRCVPISNHLYFYWYRQILGQKVEFLVSFYNNEISEKSEIFDDQFSVERPDGSNFTLKIRSTKLEDSAMYFCASSETRDRQYFGPGTRLTVT.

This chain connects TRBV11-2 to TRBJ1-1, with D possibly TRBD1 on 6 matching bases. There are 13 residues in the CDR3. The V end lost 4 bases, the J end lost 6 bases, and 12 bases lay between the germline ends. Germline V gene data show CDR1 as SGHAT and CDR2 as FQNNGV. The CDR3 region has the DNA TGTGCCAGCAGCTCAGAAGGGGGGGCTGAAGCTTTCTTT. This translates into CASSSEGGAEAFF.

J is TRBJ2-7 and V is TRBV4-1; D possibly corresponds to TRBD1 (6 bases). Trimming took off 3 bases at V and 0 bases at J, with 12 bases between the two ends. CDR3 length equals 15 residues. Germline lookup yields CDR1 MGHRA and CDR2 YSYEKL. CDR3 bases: TGCGCCAGCAGCCAGTCCGCGACAGGCTCCTACGAGCAGTACTTC. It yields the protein CASSQSATGSYEQYF.

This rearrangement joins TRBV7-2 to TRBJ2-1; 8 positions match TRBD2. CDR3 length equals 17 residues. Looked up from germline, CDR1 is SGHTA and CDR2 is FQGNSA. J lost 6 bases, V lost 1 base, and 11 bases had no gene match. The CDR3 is CASSLGRRGVGFNEQFF. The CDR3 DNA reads TGTGCCAGCAGCTTAGGTCGGCGGGGGGTTGGTTTCAATGAGCAGTTCTTC.

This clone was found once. CDR3 protein: CASSFIYSYEQYF. For the CDR3, the DNA is TGTGCCAGCAGCTTCATATACTCCTACGAGCAGTACTTC. V is TRBV7-9 and J is TRBJ2-7, with D unresolved. The CDR3 is made up of 13 amino acids. Germline V gene data show CDR1 as SEHNR and CDR2 as FQNEAQ (reference sequence). V was clipped by 3 bases and J by 0 bases, with 6 bases between them.

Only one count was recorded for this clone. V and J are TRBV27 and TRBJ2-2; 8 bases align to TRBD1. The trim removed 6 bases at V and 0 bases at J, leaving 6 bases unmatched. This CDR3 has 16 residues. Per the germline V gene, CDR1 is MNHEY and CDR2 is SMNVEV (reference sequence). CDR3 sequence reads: CASSPLDRANTGELFF. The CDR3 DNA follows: TGTGCCAGCAGCCCCCTGGACAGGGCGAACACCGGGGAGCTGTTTTTT.

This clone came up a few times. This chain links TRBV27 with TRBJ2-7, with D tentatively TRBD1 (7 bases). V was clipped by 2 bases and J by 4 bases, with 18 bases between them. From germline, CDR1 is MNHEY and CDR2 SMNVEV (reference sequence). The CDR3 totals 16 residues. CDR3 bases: TGTGCCAGCAGTTTACAGGGCCAGGGGGGACGTTACGAGCAGTACTTC. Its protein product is CASSLQGQGGRYEQYF.

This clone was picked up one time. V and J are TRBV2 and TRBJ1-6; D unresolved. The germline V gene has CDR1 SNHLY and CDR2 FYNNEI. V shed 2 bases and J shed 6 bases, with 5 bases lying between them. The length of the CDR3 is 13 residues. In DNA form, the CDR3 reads TGTGCCAGCAGTGAAATTGCTAATTCACCCCTCCACTTT. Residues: CASSEIANSPLHF.

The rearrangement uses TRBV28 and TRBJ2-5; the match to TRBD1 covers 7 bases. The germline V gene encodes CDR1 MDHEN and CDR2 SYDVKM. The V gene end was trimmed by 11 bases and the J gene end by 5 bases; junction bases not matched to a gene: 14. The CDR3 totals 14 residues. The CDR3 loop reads CAESQQGMLETQYF. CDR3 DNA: TGTGCCGAATCCCAACAGGGGATGTTGGAGACCCAGTACTTC.

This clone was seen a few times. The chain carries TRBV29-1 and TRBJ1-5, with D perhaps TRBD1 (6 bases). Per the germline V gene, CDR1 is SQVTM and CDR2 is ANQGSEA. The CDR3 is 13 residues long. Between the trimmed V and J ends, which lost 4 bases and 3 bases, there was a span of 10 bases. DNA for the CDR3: TGCAGCGTTGGGCAGGGGTACAATCAGCCCCAGCATTTT. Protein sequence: CSVGQGYNQPQHF. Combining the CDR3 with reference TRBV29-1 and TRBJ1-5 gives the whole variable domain SAVISQKPSRDICQRGTSLTIQCQVDSQVTMMFWYRQQPGQSLTLIATANQGSEATYESGFVIDKFPISRPNLTFSTLTVSNMSPEDSSIYLCSVGQGYNQPQHFGDGTRLSIL.

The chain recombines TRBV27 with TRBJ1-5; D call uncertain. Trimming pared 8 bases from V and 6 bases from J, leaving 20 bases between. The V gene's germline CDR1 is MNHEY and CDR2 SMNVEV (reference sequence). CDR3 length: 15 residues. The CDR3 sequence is CASPLDGKRRQPQHF. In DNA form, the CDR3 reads TGTGCCAGCCCTTTGGATGGAAAGCGGCGTCAGCCCCAGCATTTT.

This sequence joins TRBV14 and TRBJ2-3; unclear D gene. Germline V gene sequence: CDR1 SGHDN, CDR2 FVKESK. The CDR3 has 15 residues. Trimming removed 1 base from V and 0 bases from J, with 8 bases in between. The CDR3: CASSQGVVSTDTQYF. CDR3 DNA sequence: TGTGCCAGCAGCCAAGGGGTAGTTAGCACAGATACGCAGTATTTT.

This chain's CDR3 is CASSSVAGYEQYF. CDR3 sequence (DNA): TGTGCCAGCAGTTCGGTAGCGGGTTACGAGCAGTACTTC. The chain is built from TRBV27 and TRBJ2-7; 7 nucleotides align to TRBD2. Germline CDR1 MNHEY, CDR2 SMNVEV (reference sequence). This CDR3 comprises 13 residues. V lost 4 bases to trimming and J lost 4 bases; unmatched junction nucleotides: 4.

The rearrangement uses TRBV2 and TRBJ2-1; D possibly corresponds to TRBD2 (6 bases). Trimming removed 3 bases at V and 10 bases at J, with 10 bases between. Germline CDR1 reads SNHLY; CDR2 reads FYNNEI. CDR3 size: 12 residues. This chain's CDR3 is CASSELAVEQFF. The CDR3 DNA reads TGTGCCAGCAGTGAGTTAGCGGTGGAGCAGTTCTTC.